This T cell receptor (beta chain) derives from a study of CD8 T cells in ankylosing spondylitis. Researchers built TCR beta libraries using quantitative 5'-RACE with molecular barcodes. TCRdb processed the 5' RACE reads anew with MiXCR; each CDR3 protein has one entry. The repertoire includes a few hundred thousand distinct CDR3 sequences, about 10% of them detected once, and 5.5% to 8% sits in the top ten. V was pared by 3 bases and J by 4 bases, with 3 bases between. Germline V gene data show CDR1 as SGHTA and CDR2 as FQGNSA. The CDR3 runs to 12 residues. The study's findings and limits: Roughly eight highly homologous variants made up a TCR beta motif that seemed to typify ankylosing spondylitis blood. Matched ankylosing spondylitis synovial fluid reportedly showed significant enrichment of disease-linked clones.

On this clonotype: Its antigen is unidentified.

Sequencing was done on a sample of blood, either unsorted or a sorted T cell fraction (not recorded which). This sequence joins TRBV7-2 and TRBJ2-2; D gene uncertain. The source of this sequence is a male donor with ankylosing spondylitis or in good health (not recorded which). This CDR3 reads CASSFITGELFF. CDR3 sequence (DNA): TGTGCCAGCAGCTTCATCACCGGGGAGCTGTTTTTT.